This TCR beta chain emerged from a study of blood T cell repertoires in COVID-19. About the study: The United States, Italy and Spain were the sources of the acute and convalescent COVID-19 samples. Sources were T cells, B-cell-depleted T cells, or PBMCs; the material itself was cDNA or gDNA.

In terms of age and location, participants ranged from roughly 18 to 100 years and lived in about 25 US areas. Cohorts were based on clinical histories the participants reported. Method: immunoSEQ multiplex PCR; TCRdb's copy keeps in-frame clones and lacks some. In the table there are approximately 200,000 clones, nearly 90% of which are singletons. CDR3 length: 17 residues. After removal of 0 bases from V and 3 bases from J, the junction contained 5 bases not matched to a gene. The V gene's germline CDR1 is KGHDR and CDR2 SFDVKD. This receptor was identified in a man aged 25-45 years who had recovered from COVID-19. Sequencing was done on a sample of PBMCs or T cells enriched from blood (not recorded which). This chain links TRBV24-1 with TRBJ1-4, with 8 bases aligning to TRBD1. The CDR3 DNA follows: TGTGCCACCAGTGATTTGTTCAGGGGGCTGGCTAATGAAAAACTGTTTTTT. It translates to CATSDLFRGLANEKLFF.